This TCR beta chain was captured by sequencing in a study of blood T cell repertoires in COVID-19. Clones were read by immunoSEQ multiplex PCR, and TCRdb kept only the in-frame ones, dropping some. Here the sample spans 110,000 or so clones, about 88% being singletons. Germline values: CDR1 MNHEY, CDR2 SVGEGT. V lost 0 bases, J lost 8 bases, and 13 bases stayed unmatched. The CDR3 consists of 19 residues. Sequenced: peripheral blood. The rearrangement links TRBV6-2 or TRBV6-3 to TRBJ2-1, with 13 bases fitting TRBD2. The origin of this receptor is a woman in her 70s who had recovered from COVID-19. The CDR3 protein is CASSYSRDRGLAGTHEQFF. CDR3 coding DNA: TGTGCCAGCAGTTACTCGAGGGACAGGGGACTAGCGGGGACCCATGAGCAGTTCTTC.